The rows below give T cell receptor beta chains drawn from one sample of a study of PD-L1 blockade in urothelial cancer. Profiling relied on immunoSEQ multiplex PCR, and the TCRdb table lists in-frame clones only, not all of them. The data contain about 20,000 clones, about 91% of them singletons. This specimen was PBMCs, taken around atezolizumab (anti-PD-L1) treatment. These receptors were taken from a man between 50 and 59 years old with urothelial cancer. The CDR3 runs from the conserved cysteine through the conserved F or W. D genes are given only for firm matches. Not all rows give a size; the values are once, few, many and, for expanded clones, a class.

length	size	D	V	J	DNA	CDR3
13	.	.	TRBV5-1	TRBJ2-3	TGCGCCAGCAGCTTGGAGTCAGTAGATACGCAGTATTTT	CASSLESVDTQYF
14	.	TRBD1	TRBV5-4	TRBJ2-7	TGTGCCAGCAGCCCGACAGGGGGCGGCTACGAGCAGTACTTC	CASSPTGGGYEQYF
12	once	.	TRBV10-3	TRBJ1-5	TGTGCCATCAGGGAAGGGGTGCGGCCCCAGCATTTT	CAIREGVRPQHF
11	.	.	TRBV28	TRBJ1-5	TGTGCCAGCAGTCCCCAGGGTCCCCTGCATTTT	CASSPQGPLHF
18	few	TRBD2	TRBV28	TRBJ2-1	TGTGCCAGCAGTCCCAGGGGTAGCGGGACCGGCTCCTACAATGAGCAGTTCTTC	CASSPRGSGTGSYNEQFF
14	once	TRBD2	TRBV6-5	TRBJ2-4	TGTGCCAGCAGACAGACGGGACTAGCTGACATTCAGTACTTC	CASRQTGLADIQYF
13	few	.	TRBV5-8	TRBJ2-4	TGTGCCAGCAGCTTGGCTCCCGGGGACATTCAGTACTTC	CASSLAPGDIQYF
16	.	.	TRBV6-5	TRBJ2-7	TGTGCCAGCAGTTACTCGATAGGGGGAAACTCTTACGAGCAGTACTTC	CASSYSIGGNSYEQYF
15	few	.	TRBV6-5	TRBJ1-6	TGTGCCAGCAGTCCCCGGACAGTCGATAATTCACCCCTCCACTTT	CASSPRTVDNSPLHF
14	.	.	TRBV9	TRBJ2-2	TGTGCCAGCAGCGAAACCGGGAACACCGGGGAGCTGTTTTTT	CASSETGNTGELFF
14	.	.	TRBV30	TRBJ2-7	TGTGCCTGGGGGACGGGCGGGGGCCGCGACGAGCAGTACTTC	CAWGTGGGRDEQYF
13	.	.	TRBV5-1	TRBJ2-2	TGCGCCAGCAGCTTGGGAGTGGTCGGGGAGCTGTTTTTT	CASSLGVVGELFF
12	.	.	TRBV27	TRBJ2-7	TGTGCCAGCAGTAGCCCGGGCTACGAGCAGTACTTC	CASSSPGYEQYF
15	.	TRBD2	TRBV4-1	TRBJ2-1	TGCGCCAGCAGACCGACTAGCGGGCGAGACAATGAGCAGTTCTTC	CASRPTSGRDNEQFF
14	.	TRBD1	TRBV11-2	TRBJ2-7	TGTGCCAGCAGCTATGAACAGGGGACCTACGAGCAGTACTTC	CASSYEQGTYEQYF
15	.	TRBD2	TRBV9	TRBJ2-7	TGTGCCAGCAGCGTAGTTGGGACTAGCGGGAACGAGCAGTACTTC	CASSVVGTSGNEQYF
11	.	.	TRBV27	TRBJ1-2	TGTGCCAGCAGGGCAGGCTATGGCTACACCTTC	CASRAGYGYTF
13	.	.	TRBV6-4	TRBJ1-1	TGTGCCAGCAGCCAACAGGCGCTCACTGAAGCTTTCTTT	CASSQQALTEAFF
15	.	.	TRBV10-1	TRBJ2-3	TGCGCCAGCAGTGATACAGGACCCAGCACAGATACGCAGTATTTT	CASSDTGPSTDTQYF
14	.	TRBD2	TRBV29-1	TRBJ2-1	TGCAGCGTTACGGCAGCGGGAGTTCGAGTTGAGCAGTTCTTC	CSVTAAGVRVEQFF
14	.	.	TRBV5-1	TRBJ1-2	TGCGCCACCATAGACAGTTCCGGCCATTATGGCTACACCTTC	CATIDSSGHYGYTF
15	.	.	TRBV9	TRBJ1-5	TGTGCCAGCAGCCCTACAGACAGTTCCAATCAGCCCCAGCATTTT	CASSPTDSSNQPQHF
14	.	.	TRBV19	TRBJ1-2	TGTGCCAGTAGTATTACCCAGGGTGGCTATGGCTACACCTTC	CASSITQGGYGYTF
14	.	.	TRBV19	TRBJ2-7	TGTGCCAGTAGTATAGCTCAACAACGCCACGAGCAGTACTTC	CASSIAQQRHEQYF
14	.	.	TRBV5-1	TRBJ1-5	TGCGCCAGCAGCCCGGACAGCCTCAATCAGCCCCAGCATTTT	CASSPDSLNQPQHF
16	.	TRBD1	TRBV5-1	TRBJ2-5	TGCGCCAGCTTCGGACAGGGAGGTCTTCCACAAGAGACCCAGTACTTC	CASFGQGGLPQETQYF
15	.	TRBD1	TRBV7-8	TRBJ1-2	TGTGCCAGCAGCGTCGACAGGGAGCCAGGGTATGGCTACACCTTC	CASSVDREPGYGYTF
17	.	.	TRBV12-2	TRBJ2-1	TGTGCAAGTCACCGTCTAGCGGGGGTTAACTCCTACAATGAGCAGTTCTTC	CASHRLAGVNSYNEQFF
15	.	.	TRBV2	TRBJ1-3	TGTGCCAGCAGTGAGATCTCGAGCTCTGGAAACACCATATATTTT	CASSEISSSGNTIYF
16	.	.	TRBV30	TRBJ1-4	TGTGCCTGGAGTGTACGGGGGGCGTTTGTTGGTGAAAAACTGTTTTTT	CAWSVRGAFVGEKLFF
15	.	TRBD1	TRBV11-2	TRBJ2-5	TGTGCCAGCAGCCCACAGACAGGGGCGGGAGAGACCCAGTACTTC	CASSPQTGAGETQYF